This record looks at one T cell receptor (beta chain) sequence and its context. Compared with germline, one end of the junction differs, possibly owing to a read error. The sample is drawn from a study of tumor-infiltrating lymphocytes in primary liver carcinoma. TCR beta cDNA was made from 450 to 500 ng total RNA with a constant-region primer. The TCR beta library was amplified through three nested multiplex PCR rounds in a modified ARM-PCR procedure. TCRdb re-called the multiplex PCR reads with MiXCR, one entry per CDR3 protein. The repertoire holds tens of thousands of distinct CDR3 sequences, with 72% as singletons. The study co-extracted DNA and RNA from roughly 20-30 mg of unsorted bulk tissue. This clonotype was sampled from a man aged 35-49 years with primary liver carcinoma and hepatitis B virus infection. The material sequenced was liver tumor tissue from sampling region 1. As to subset: tumor region T1, superior pole.

This CDR3 is CASGRIGGQGFGTGAFF. As DNA, the CDR3 is TGTGCCAGCGGCCGAATAGGGGGACAGGGGTTCGGCACTGGAGCTTTCTTT. J is TRBJ1-1 and V is TRBV11-2; TRBD1 aligns across 10 bases. Germline assignment: CDR1 SGHAT and CDR2 FQNNGV. This CDR3 has 17 amino acids.